One T cell receptor beta chain is described in this entry. Its antigen is unknown. This sample stems from a study of immune heterogeneity within non-small cell lung tumors. General study results and limits: Tumor sites within a patient were found to share identical dominant CDR3 beta clonotypes, and site-unique high-frequency clones were also present.

Multiplex PCR amplified TCR beta CDR3 with 32 V and 13 J primers. TCRdb fed the multiplex PCR reads into MiXCR, producing one record per CDR3 protein. Seen here are about 1,900 distinct CDR3 sequences, 22% observed once, and the top ten hold roughly 9.6%. This CDR3 comprises 17 residues. V lost 4 bases and J lost 2, with 21 bases in between. Germline-derived CDR1 and CDR2 are LNHDA and SQIVND (reference sequence). Template material for each sample was 550 to 700 ng of bulk tumor genomic DNA. Several widely spaced biopsies per primary tumor were taken during surgery. Enrolled patients presented with newly diagnosed, previously untreated non-small cell lung cancer and underwent curative surgery. Each donor was a newly diagnosed non-small cell lung cancer patient undergoing surgery with curative intent.

Source material: lung tumor tissue. This rearrangement joins TRBV19 to TRBJ2-7; D is perhaps TRBD2 (5 bases). This TCR was sampled from a woman aged 45-60 years with non-small cell lung cancer. This CDR3 is CASSTSPAARGTYEQYF. Here the CDR3 DNA reads TGTGCCAGTAGTACATCCCCCGCGGCCAGAGGGACCTACGAGCAGTACTTC.